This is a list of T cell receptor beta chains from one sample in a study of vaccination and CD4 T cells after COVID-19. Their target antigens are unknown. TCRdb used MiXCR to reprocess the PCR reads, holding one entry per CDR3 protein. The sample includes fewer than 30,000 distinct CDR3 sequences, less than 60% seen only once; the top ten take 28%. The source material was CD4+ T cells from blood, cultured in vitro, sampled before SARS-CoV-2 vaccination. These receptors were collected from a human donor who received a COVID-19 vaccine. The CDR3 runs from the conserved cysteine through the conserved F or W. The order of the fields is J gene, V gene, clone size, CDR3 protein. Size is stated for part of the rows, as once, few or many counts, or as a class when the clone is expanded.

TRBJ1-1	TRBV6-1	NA	CASNPGRVNTEAFF
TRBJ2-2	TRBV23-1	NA	CASTQDRPNTGELFF
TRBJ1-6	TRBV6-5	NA	CASSSLYSPPRSPLHF
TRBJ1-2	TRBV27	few	CASSLVPGANYGYTF
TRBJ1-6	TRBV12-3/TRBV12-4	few	CASSSMTGGGSSPLHF
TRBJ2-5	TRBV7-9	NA	CASRQGPETQYF
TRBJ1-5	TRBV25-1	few	CASSGGTGGIGQPQHF
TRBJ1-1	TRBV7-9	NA	CASSLVHGAGKNTEAFF
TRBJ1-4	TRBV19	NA	CASRSGTGNEKLFF
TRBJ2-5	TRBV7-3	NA	CASSFIAGGPETQYF
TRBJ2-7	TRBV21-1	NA	CAISGPSLTYEQYF
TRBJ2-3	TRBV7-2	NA	CASSLGLTSFHTDTQYF
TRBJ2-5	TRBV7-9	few	CASSLSSGGKQETQYF
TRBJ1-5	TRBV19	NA	CASSKAPSLSNQPQHF